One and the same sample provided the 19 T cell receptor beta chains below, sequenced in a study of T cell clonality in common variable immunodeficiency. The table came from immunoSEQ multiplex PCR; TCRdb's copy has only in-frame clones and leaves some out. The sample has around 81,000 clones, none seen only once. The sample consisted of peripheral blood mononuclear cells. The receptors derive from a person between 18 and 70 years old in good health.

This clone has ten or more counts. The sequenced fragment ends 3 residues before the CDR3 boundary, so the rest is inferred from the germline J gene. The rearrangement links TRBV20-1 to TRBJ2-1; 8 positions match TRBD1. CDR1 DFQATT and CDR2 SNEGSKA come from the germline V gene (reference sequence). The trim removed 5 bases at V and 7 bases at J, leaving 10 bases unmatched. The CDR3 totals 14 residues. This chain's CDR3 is CSAEWTGYRNEQFF. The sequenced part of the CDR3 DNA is TGCAGTGCTGAGTGGACAGGGTATCGGAATGAG.

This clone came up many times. The CDR3 is CASRDGTGGTEAFF. The DNA read from the CDR3 is TGTGCCAGCAGGGACGGGACAGGGGGCACTGAA. V is TRBV6-2 or TRBV6-3 and J is TRBJ1-1; the match to TRBD1 covers 11 bases. The missing CDR3 end, 3 residues past where the read stops, is filled in from the germline J gene. The germline V gene encodes CDR1 MNHEY and CDR2 SVGEGT. The CDR3 sequence is 14 residues long. J lost 4 bases, V lost 6 bases, and 4 bases had no gene match.

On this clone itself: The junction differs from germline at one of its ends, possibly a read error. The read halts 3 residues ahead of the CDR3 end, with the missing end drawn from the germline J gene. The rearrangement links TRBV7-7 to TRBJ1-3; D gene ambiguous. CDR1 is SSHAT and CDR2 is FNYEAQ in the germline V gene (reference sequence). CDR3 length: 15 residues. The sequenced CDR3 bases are TGTGCTAGCAGCTTAGCGCGGGGCTCTGGAAACACC. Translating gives CASSLARGSGNT. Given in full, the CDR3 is CASSLARGSGNTIYF.

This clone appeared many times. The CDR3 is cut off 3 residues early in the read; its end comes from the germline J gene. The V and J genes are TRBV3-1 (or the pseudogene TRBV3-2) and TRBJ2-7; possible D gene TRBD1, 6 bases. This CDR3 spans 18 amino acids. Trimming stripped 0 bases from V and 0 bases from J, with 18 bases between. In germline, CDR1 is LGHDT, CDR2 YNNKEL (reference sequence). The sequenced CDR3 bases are TGTGCCAGCAGCCAAGAACCCTCCCCAGGGGCTCACTCCTACGAG. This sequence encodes CASSQEPSPGAHSYE. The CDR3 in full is CASSQEPSPGAHSYEQYF.

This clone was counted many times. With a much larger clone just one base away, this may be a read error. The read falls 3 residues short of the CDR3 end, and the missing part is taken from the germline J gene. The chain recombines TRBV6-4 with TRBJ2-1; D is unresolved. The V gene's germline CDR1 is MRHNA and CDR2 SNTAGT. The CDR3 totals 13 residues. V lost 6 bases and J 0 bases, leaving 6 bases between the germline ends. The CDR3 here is CASSSSSYNEQFF. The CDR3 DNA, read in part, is TGTGCCAGCAGCTCTAGCTCCTACAATGAG.

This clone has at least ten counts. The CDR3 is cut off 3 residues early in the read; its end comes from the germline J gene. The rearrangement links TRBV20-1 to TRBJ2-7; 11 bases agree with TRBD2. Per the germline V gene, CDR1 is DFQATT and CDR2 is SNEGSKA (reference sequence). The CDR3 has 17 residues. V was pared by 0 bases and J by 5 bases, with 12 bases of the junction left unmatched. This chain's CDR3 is CSARDLVGSSGRNEQYF. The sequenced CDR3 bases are TGCAGTGCTAGAGATCTAGTGGGTTCTAGCGGGAGGAACGAG.

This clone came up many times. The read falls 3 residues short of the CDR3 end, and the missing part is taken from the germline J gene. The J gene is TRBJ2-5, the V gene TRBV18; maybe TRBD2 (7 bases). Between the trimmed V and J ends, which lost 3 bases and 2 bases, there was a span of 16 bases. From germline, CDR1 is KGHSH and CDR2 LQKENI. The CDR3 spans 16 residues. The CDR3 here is CASSPLGEGDQETQYF. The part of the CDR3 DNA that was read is TGTGCCAGCTCACCCCTCGGGGAGGGGGATCAAGAGACC. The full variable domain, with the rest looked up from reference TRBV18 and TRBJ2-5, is NAGVMQNPRHLVRRRGQEARLRCSPMKGHSHVYWYRQLPEEGLKFMVYLQKENIIDESGMPKERFSAEFPKEGPSILRIQQVVRGDSAAYFCASSPLGEGDQETQYFGPGTRLLVL.

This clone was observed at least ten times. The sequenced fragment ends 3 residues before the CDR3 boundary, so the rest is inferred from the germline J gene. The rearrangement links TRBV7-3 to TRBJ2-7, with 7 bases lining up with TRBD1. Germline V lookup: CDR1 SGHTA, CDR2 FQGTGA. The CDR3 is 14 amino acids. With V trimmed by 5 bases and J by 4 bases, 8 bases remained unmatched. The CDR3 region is CASSPGTDLYEQYF. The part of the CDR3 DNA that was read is TGTGCCAGCAGCCCCGGGACAGACTTATACGAG.

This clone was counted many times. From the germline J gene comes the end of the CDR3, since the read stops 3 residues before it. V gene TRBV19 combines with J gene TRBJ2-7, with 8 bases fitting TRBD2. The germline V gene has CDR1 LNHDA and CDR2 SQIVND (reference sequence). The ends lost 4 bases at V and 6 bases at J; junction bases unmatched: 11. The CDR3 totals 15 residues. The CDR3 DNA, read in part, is TGTGCCAGTAGTAAAGGGGCAGGACTAGCTGTCGAG. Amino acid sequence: CASSKGAGLAVE. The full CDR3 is CASSKGAGLAVEQYF.

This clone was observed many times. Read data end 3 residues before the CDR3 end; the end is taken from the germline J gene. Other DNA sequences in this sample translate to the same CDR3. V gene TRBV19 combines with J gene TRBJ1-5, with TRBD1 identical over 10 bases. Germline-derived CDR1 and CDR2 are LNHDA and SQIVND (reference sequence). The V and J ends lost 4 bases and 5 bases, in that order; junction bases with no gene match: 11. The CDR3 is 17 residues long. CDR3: CASSSFRDRGTYQPQHF. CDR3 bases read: TGTGCCAGTAGTAGTTTTAGGGACAGGGGAACTTATCAGCCC.

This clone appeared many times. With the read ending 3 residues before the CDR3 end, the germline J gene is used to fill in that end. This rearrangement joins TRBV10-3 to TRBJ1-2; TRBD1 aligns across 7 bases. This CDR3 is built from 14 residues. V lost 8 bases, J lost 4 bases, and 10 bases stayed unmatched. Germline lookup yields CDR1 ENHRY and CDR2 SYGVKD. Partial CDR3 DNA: TGTGCCATCGGGGAGGGGGCCGACTTCTATGGC. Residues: CAIGEGADFYG. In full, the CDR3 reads CAIGEGADFYGYTF.

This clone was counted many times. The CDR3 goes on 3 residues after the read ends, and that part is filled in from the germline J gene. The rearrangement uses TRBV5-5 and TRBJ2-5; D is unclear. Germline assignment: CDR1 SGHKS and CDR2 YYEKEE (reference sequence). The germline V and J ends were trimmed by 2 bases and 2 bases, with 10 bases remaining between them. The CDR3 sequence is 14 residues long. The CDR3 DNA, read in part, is TGTGCCAGCAGCTTTCAAAACCTACAAGAGACC. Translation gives CASSFQNLQET. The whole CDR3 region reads CASSFQNLQETQYF.

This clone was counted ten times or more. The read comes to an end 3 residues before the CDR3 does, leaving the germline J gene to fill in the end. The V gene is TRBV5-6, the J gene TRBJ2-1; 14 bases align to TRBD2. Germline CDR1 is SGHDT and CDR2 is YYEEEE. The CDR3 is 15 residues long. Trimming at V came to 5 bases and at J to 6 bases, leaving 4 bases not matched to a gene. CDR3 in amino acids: CASRRGLAGGNEQFF. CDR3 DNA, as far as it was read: TGTGCCAGCAGACGAGGACTAGCGGGGGGCAATGAG.

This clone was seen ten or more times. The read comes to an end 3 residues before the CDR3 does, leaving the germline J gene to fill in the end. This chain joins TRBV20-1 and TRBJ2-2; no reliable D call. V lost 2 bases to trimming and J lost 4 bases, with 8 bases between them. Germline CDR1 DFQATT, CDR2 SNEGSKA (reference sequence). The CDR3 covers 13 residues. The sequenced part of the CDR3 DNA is TGCAGTGCTAGACGGCGGTTCACCGGGGAG. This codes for CSARRRFTGE. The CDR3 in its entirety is CSARRRFTGELFF.

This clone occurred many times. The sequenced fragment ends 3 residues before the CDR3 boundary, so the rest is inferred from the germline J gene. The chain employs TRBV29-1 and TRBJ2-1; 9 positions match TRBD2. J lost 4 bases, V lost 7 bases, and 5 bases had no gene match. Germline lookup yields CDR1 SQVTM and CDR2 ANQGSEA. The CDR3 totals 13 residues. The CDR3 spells CSAGGLAYNEQFF. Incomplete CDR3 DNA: TGCAGCGCTGGGGGACTAGCATACAATGAG.

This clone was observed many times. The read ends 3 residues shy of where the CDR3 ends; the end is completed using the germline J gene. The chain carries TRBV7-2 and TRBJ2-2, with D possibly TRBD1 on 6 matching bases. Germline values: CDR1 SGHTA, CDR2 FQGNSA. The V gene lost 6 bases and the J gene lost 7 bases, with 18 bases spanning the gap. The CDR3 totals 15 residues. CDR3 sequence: CASRYNRESSGELFF. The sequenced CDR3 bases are TGTGCCAGCAGATATAACAGGGAATCGAGCGGGGAG.

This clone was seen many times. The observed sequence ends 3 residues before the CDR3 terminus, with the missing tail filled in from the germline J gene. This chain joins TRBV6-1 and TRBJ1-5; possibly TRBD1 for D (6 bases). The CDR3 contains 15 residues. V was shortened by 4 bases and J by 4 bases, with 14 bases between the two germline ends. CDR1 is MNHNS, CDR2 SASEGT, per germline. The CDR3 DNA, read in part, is TGTGCCAGCAGTGCCTTTGTGGACAGAAATCAGCCC. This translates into CASSAFVDRNQP. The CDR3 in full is CASSAFVDRNQPQHF.

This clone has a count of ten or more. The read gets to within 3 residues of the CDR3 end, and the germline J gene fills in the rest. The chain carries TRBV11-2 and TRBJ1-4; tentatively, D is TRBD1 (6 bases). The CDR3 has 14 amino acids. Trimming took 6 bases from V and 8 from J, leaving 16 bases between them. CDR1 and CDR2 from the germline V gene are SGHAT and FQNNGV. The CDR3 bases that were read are TGTGCCAGCAGTTCAAACCCAGACAGGGAAAAA. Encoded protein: CASSSNPDREK. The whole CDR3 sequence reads CASSSNPDREKLFF.

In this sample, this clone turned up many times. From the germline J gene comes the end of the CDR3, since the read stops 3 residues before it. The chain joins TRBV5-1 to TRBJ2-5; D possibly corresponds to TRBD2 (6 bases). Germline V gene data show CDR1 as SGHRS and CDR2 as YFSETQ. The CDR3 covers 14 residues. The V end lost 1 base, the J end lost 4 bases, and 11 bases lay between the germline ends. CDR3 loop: CASSLTGLLETQYF. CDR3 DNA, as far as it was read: TGCGCCAGCAGCTTGACGGGACTGTTAGAGACC. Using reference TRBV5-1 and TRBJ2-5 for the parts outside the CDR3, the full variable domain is KAGVTQTPRYLIKTRGQQVTLSCSPISGHRSVSWYQQTPGQGLQFLFEYFSETQRNKGNFPGRFSGRQFSNSRSEMNVSTLELGDSALYLCASSLTGLLETQYFGPGTRLLVL.